This is a list of T cell receptor beta chains from one sample in a study of blood T cell repertoires in COVID-19. Repertoires were generated with immunoSEQ multiplex PCR, while TCRdb's copy carries only in-frame clones and drops some. This table has about 260,000 clones, 90% appearing once. Material: PBMCs or T cells enriched from blood (not recorded which). These receptors originate from a woman in her thirties with acute COVID-19. The CDR3 runs from the conserved cysteine through the conserved F or W. The D gene is left open where the match is weak. The listing skips clone size in some rows; elsewhere it reads once, few, many or a size class.

V	size	D	J	DNA	CDR3
TRBV7-9	once	-	TRBJ2-1	TGTGCCAGCAGCTTAGGTGTGGGCGTGGTCAATGAGCAGTTCTTC	CASSLGVGVVNEQFF
TRBV24-1	-	TRBD2	TRBJ2-5	TGTGCCACCAGTGATTGGGAGGGAGGACAAGAGACCCAGTACTTC	CATSDWEGGQETQYF
TRBV3-1/TRBV3-2	-	-	TRBJ2-3	TGTGCCAGCAGCCAAGGCTCGGACAACCCACGGCAGTATTTT	CASSQGSDNPRQYF
TRBV24-1	-	TRBD1	TRBJ1-2	TGTGCCACCAGTGATCCGGGACAGTCCCCTTCTAACTATGGCTACACCTTC	CATSDPGQSPSNYGYTF
TRBV4-1	-	-	TRBJ1-1	TGCGCCAGCAGCCAGGCGGACAGCCACACTGTAGAGAACACTGAAGCTTTCTTT	CASSQADSHTVENTEAFF
TRBV28	-	-	TRBJ1-1	TGTGCCAGCAGTCGGATCTCGGACAAACTGAACACTGAAGCTTTCTTT	CASSRISDKLNTEAFF
TRBV2	once	TRBD2	TRBJ2-5	TGTGCCAGCAGTGAACTCAGGACTAGCGGGACCCAAGAGACCCAGTACTTC	CASSELRTSGTQETQYF
TRBV2	-	-	TRBJ2-7	TGTGCCAGCAGTGAAAGGCGAAACACGGGCTACGAGCAGTACTTC	CASSERRNTGYEQYF
TRBV5-1	once	TRBD2	TRBJ2-1	TGCGCCAGCAGGTCAGCGGGAGGGCCTTCAAATGAGCAGTTCTTC	CASRSAGGPSNEQFF
TRBV21-1	-	-	TRBJ2-1	TGTGCCAGCAGCAAATGGAGTGGAGCGGGAGGGCCAAACAATGAGCAGTTCTTC	CASSKWSGAGGPNNEQFF
TRBV3-1/TRBV3-2	-	-	TRBJ1-4	TGTGCCAGCAGCCCATACAGGATCGATGGGGAAAAACTGTTTTTT	CASSPYRIDGEKLFF
TRBV30	-	-	TRBJ2-1	TGTGCCTCGACGCGGGGCGGACCAAACAATGAGCAGTTCTTC	CASTRGGPNNEQFF
TRBV4-1	-	TRBD2	TRBJ2-2	TGCGCCACCAGCCAACCGGGGGGGGGCACCGGGGAGCTGTTTTTT	CATSQPGGGTGELFF
TRBV7-2	-	TRBD1	TRBJ1-4	TGTGCCAGCAGCTTAGAACAGGGGGCAGCAACTAATGAAAAACTGTTTTTT	CASSLEQGAATNEKLFF
TRBV11-2	-	TRBD1	TRBJ2-6	TGTGCCAGCAGCCCGGGACAGGGCTCTGGGGCCAACGTCCTGACTTTC	CASSPGQGSGANVLTF
TRBV10-3	-	-	TRBJ1-1	TGTGCCATCAGTGACCCCTTCGGGAACACTGAAGCTTTCTTT	CAISDPFGNTEAFF
TRBV30	-	TRBD2	TRBJ2-1	TGTGCCTGCTCACGGTGGCGGGAGGGGGATCATGAGCAGTTCTTC	CACSRWREGDHEQFF
TRBV5-1	-	-	TRBJ1-5	TGCGCCAGCAGCTTGGCGGGTGGGCAGCCCCAGCATTTT	CASSLAGGQPQHF
TRBV30	-	TRBD2	TRBJ2-1	TGTGCCTGGAGTACTAGCGGAGTTTACAATGAGCAGTTCTTC	CAWSTSGVYNEQFF
TRBV9	-	-	TRBJ2-1	TGTGCCAGCAGCCTGAGAGTCAACTCCTACAATGAGCAGTTCTTC	CASSLRVNSYNEQFF
TRBV7-2	-	-	TRBJ1-6	TGTGCCAGCAGCCCAAGAGAGGTGGGAGGCAATAATTCACCCCTCCACTTT	CASSPREVGGNNSPLHF
TRBV28	-	TRBD1	TRBJ2-3	TGTGCCAGCACCGTACAGGGGGCCGTAGATACGCAGTATTTT	CASTVQGAVDTQYF
TRBV10-1	once	-	TRBJ2-6	TGCGCCAGGGGGGGGCTTCGGCAAATCTCTGGGGCCAACGTCCTGACTTTC	CARGGLRQISGANVLTF
TRBV6-4	once	-	TRBJ2-1	TGTGCCAGCAGTCCACGCGGGTTGGCGTCCTACAATGAGCAGTTCTTC	CASSPRGLASYNEQFF
TRBV19	-	TRBD1	TRBJ2-1	TGTGCCAGTAGTATACCGGGACAGGGCTACAATGAGCAGTTCTTC	CASSIPGQGYNEQFF
TRBV28	once	TRBD2	TRBJ2-3	TGTGCCAGCAGAGGACTAGCGGGAGTGGGAGATACGCAGTATTTT	CASRGLAGVGDTQYF
TRBV13	-	TRBD1	TRBJ2-3	TGTGCCAGCAGCCGACCGGGACAGCAGTTGGATACGCAGTATTTT	CASSRPGQQLDTQYF
TRBV28	-	TRBD1	TRBJ2-2	TGTGCCACCCTCCCCGGGACAGTAAACACCGGGGAGCTGTTTTTT	CATLPGTVNTGELFF
TRBV7-7	-	TRBD1	TRBJ2-5	TGTGCCAGCAGCCCATCCGGGACAGGGACGAAGACCCAGTACTTC	CASSPSGTGTKTQYF
TRBV5-4	once	TRBD2	TRBJ2-3	TGTGCCAGCAGCCCGAGGACTAGCGACACAGATACGCAGTATTTT	CASSPRTSDTDTQYF
TRBV7-9	-	-	TRBJ1-2	TGTGCCAGCAGCTCCGGTAGGGAGAACTATGGCTACACCTTC	CASSSGRENYGYTF
TRBV2	few	TRBD1	TRBJ2-2	TGTGCCAGCAGACAGGGGTTCGGGGAGCTGTTTTTT	CASRQGFGELFF
TRBV20-1	-	-	TRBJ2-3	TGCAGTGCCCAGAAGGATACGCAGTATTTT	CSAQKDTQYF
TRBV27	-	-	TRBJ2-7	TGTGCCAGCAGTTTAAGGGGGACGGGGGGGCAGTACTTC	CASSLRGTGGQYF
TRBV5-1	-	TRBD2	TRBJ2-1	TGCGCCAGCAGCCCTCCTCTAAGCGGGAGTATGAACAATGAGCAGTTCTTC	CASSPPLSGSMNNEQFF
TRBV19	-	-	TRBJ1-1	TGTGCCAGTAGTAATGAAATCCAGGGTAACACTGAAGCTTTCTTT	CASSNEIQGNTEAFF
TRBV5-1	-	TRBD1	TRBJ2-7	TGCGCCAGCAGCTTGGCCGCAGGGGGCGAGCAGTACTTC	CASSLAAGGEQYF
TRBV9	-	TRBD2	TRBJ2-1	TGTGCCAGCAGCCCCGATTCTAGCGGGACTTTGTATGAGCAGTTCTTC	CASSPDSSGTLYEQFF
TRBV7-7	few	TRBD1	TRBJ2-3	TGTGCTAGCAGCTTAGGGACAGCCCTCACAGATACGCAGTATTTT	CASSLGTALTDTQYF
TRBV27	-	-	TRBJ2-5	TGTGCCAGCAGTTTCTCGGGGGAAGAGACCCAGTACTTC	CASSFSGEETQYF
TRBV7-8	-	-	TRBJ2-1	TGTGCCAGCAGCTTAAGCGGTCCGTACAATGAGCAGTTCTTC	CASSLSGPYNEQFF
TRBV5-4	few	TRBD1	TRBJ2-7	TGTGCCAGCAGCTTGGAACAGGGGGCATACGAGCAGTACTTC	CASSLEQGAYEQYF
TRBV5-5	-	-	TRBJ1-3	TGTGCCAGCAGCACCCGGGACTCTGGAAACACCATATATTTT	CASSTRDSGNTIYF
TRBV5-1	once	TRBD1	TRBJ2-5	TGCGCCAGCAGCTTGGGAACAGGGGGCAGTTCGGAGACCCAGTACTTC	CASSLGTGGSSETQYF
TRBV18	-	TRBD1	TRBJ2-3	TGTGCCAGCTCACCGGAGGACAGGGGAAGAGATACGCAGTATTTT	CASSPEDRGRDTQYF
TRBV2	-	TRBD2	TRBJ2-1	TGTGCCAGCAGTCGACTAGCCCGAGGGTTTGGCACTGAGCAGTTCTTC	CASSRLARGFGTEQFF
TRBV5-1	-	-	TRBJ2-4	TGCGCCAGCAGCCTGGTTGAGGGTCCTCAATGGACGGATCTAGCCAAAAACATTCAGTACTTC	CASSLVEGPQWTDLAKNIQYF
TRBV9	-	TRBD2	TRBJ2-3	TGTGCCAGCAGCGGAGACCCGGGACTACACACAGATACGCAGTATTTT	CASSGDPGLHTDTQYF
TRBV2	-	-	TRBJ2-1	TGTGCCAGCAGTGACGTTGAGCAGTTCTTC	CASSDVEQFF
TRBV10-2	-	-	TRBJ2-4	TGCGCCAGCAGTGAGCAGGGTCTGGACATTCAGTACTTC	CASSEQGLDIQYF
TRBV21-1	-	-	TRBJ2-1	TGTGCCGACACCCGCTCCTACAATGAGCAGTTCTTC	CADTRSYNEQFF
TRBV9	-	-	TRBJ1-5	TGTGCCAGCAGCGTAGGTCCAGGGGCAAGCAATCAGCCCCAGCATTTT	CASSVGPGASNQPQHF
TRBV5-1	-	TRBD1	TRBJ1-1	TGCGCCAGCAGCTCCGGGACAGAGAACACTGAAGCTTTCTTT	CASSSGTENTEAFF
TRBV19	few	-	TRBJ2-1	TGTGCCAGTAGTCGGGAAAGAGGGAGCTCCTACAATGAGCAGTTCTTC	CASSRERGSSYNEQFF
TRBV14	-	-	TRBJ1-6	TGTGCCAGCAGCCAGCCGCAAGGTGGAGGTTCACCCCTCCACTTT	CASSQPQGGGSPLHF